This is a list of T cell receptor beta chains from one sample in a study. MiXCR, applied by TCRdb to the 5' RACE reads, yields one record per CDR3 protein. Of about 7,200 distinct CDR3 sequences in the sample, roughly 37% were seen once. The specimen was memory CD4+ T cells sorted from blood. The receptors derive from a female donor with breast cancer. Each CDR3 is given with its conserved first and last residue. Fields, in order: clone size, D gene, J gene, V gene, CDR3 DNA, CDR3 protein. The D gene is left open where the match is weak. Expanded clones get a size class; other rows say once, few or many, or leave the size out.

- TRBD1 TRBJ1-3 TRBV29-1 TGCAGCGTCGCCGGGACAGGGGGCTTAGGAAACACCATATATTTT CSVAGTGGLGNTIYF
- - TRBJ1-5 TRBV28 TGTGCCAGCAGCACCCCCCGGGGAAGGGAAGGACAGTTCCATCAGCCCCAGCATTTT CASSTPRGREGQFHQPQHF
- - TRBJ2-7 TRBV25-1 TGTGCCAGCAGGGGCCCTCAGGGAGATAACAGGACTCCCTACGAGCAGTACTTC CASRGPQGDNRTPYEQYF
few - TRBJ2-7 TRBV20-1 TGCAGTGCTAGTGTGACAGAATTTTACGAGCAGTACTTC CSASVTEFYEQYF
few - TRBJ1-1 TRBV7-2 TGTGCCAGCAGGATATTTGGGACCGTTTCTGAAGCTTTCTTT CASRIFGTVSEAFF
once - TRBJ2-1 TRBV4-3 TGCGCCAGCAGCCATGATCGGCAAAACAATGAGCAGTTCTTC CASSHDRQNNEQFF
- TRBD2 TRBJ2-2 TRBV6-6 TGTGCCAGCAGAACACCGGGACTAGCGGGATCCGGGGAGCTGTTTTTT CASRTPGLAGSGELFF
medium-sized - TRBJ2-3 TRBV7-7 TGTGCCAGCAGCTTAGAAGTAACAGATACGCAGTATTTT CASSLEVTDTQYF
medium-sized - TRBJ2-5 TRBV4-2 TGTGCCAGCAGCCAAGAGTTTGGGGAGACCCAGTACTTC CASSQEFGETQYF
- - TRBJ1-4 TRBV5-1 TGCGCCAGCAGCTTCGCGACAGCCTCTAATGAAAAACTGTTTTTT CASSFATASNEKLFF
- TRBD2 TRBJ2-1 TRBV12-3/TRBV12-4 TGTGCCAGCAGCCGCCCCCTGGGGACTAGCGGGGGCAATGAGCAGTTCTTC CASSRPLGTSGGNEQFF
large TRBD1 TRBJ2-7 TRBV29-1 TGCAGCGTTGTAGCCAGGGGGAACGAGCAGTACTTC CSVVARGNEQYF
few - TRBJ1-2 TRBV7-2 TGTGCCAGCAGCCCGTGGGGGCAGGGAGACGGCTACACCTTC CASSPWGQGDGYTF
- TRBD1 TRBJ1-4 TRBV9 TGTGCCAGCAGCCCCGGACAGGGAGTTTCTAATGAAAAACTGTTTTTT CASSPGQGVSNEKLFF
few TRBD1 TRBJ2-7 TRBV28 TGTGCCAGCAGTTATAGGGGGCTTGAACCCTACGAGCAGTACTTC CASSYRGLEPYEQYF
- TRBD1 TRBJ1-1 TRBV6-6 TGTGCCAGCAAGAAAACAGGGGCAGGAGGGGGCGGCACTGAAGCTTCCTTT CASKKTGAGGGGTEASF
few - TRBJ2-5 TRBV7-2 TGTGCCAGCAGCAAAGGGGACTTCCAAGAGACCCAGTACTTC CASSKGDFQETQYF
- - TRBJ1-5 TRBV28 TGTGCCAGCAGTTTATCCGGGCTCAACCTCGGGTATCAGCCCCAGCATTTT CASSLSGLNLGYQPQHF
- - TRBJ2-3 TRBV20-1 TGCAGTGCGCAAGTAGTAGATACGCAGTATTTT CSAQVVDTQYF
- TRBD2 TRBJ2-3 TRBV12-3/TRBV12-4 TGTGCCAGCAGACTGACTAGCGGGGGGGATACGCAGTATTTT CASRLTSGGDTQYF